The 24 T cell receptor beta chains presented below share a single source sample, sequenced in a study of shared clonotypes between healthy human individuals. Generated by immunoSEQ multiplex PCR, the TCRdb table keeps only in-frame clones and is missing some. The top ten hold roughly 0.1% of the sample, which has around 610,000 clones, 95% to 96% seen once. Terminally differentiated effector memory CD45RA+ cells were left out of the naive CD8 fraction, which was CD45RO-negative and positively selected for CCR7. The sample consisted of naive CD8+ T cells sorted from blood. The origin of the receptors is a woman between 25 and 40 years old in good health.

This chain links TRBV5-4 with TRBJ2-1, with 9 bases lining up with TRBD2. V was clipped by 4 bases and J by 3 bases; unmatched bases: 8. The CDR3 consists of 16 residues. Germline CDR1 and CDR2: SGHNT and YYREEE (reference sequence). DNA of the CDR3: TGTGCCAGCAGCGGATTAGCGGGAGCGTTCTACAATGAGCAGTTCTTC. This encodes CASSGLAGAFYNEQFF.

V is TRBV6-5 and J is TRBJ1-2; 12 bases agree with TRBD1. Germline CDR1 MNHEY, CDR2 SVGAGI. This CDR3 has 12 residues. The V segment lost 7 bases and the J segment 10 bases; nucleotides outside the gene matches: 4. CDR3 loop: CASIGTGGAYTF. The CDR3 DNA follows: TGTGCCAGCATAGGGACAGGGGGCGCCTACACCTTC.

The chain couples TRBV5-4 to TRBJ1-2; 11 bases map to TRBD1. The CDR3 runs to 13 residues. Germline CDR1 SGHNT, CDR2 YYREEE (reference sequence). The ends lost 4 bases at V and 14 bases at J; junction bases unmatched: 10. The chain's CDR3 is CASSEGDRGFLTF. The CDR3 DNA reads as TGTGCCAGCAGCGAGGGGGACAGGGGGTTCCTTACCTTC.

The rearrangement joins TRBV5-6 to TRBJ2-1; no definite D call. Germline values: CDR1 SGHDT, CDR2 YYEEEE. V lost 0 bases to trimming and J lost 2 bases, with 15 bases between them. The CDR3 consists of 17 residues. The CDR3 DNA reads TGTGCCAGCAGCTTGGTTTTTCCGGTGAACGCCTACAATGAGCAGTTCTTC. Its translation is CASSLVFPVNAYNEQFF.

This chain connects TRBV4-1 to TRBJ2-3; 7 bases line up with TRBD1. V gave up 0 bases and J gave up 4 bases; unmatched junction bases: 7. Germline V gene lookup returns CDR1 MGHRA and CDR2 YSYEKL. The CDR3 contains 16 residues. CDR3 bases: TGCGCCAGCAGCCAAGATGGCAGGGGGTTCTCAGATACGCAGTATTTT. The encoded protein is CASSQDGRGFSDTQYF.

The V gene is TRBV11-2, the J gene TRBJ2-1; 7 nucleotides line up with TRBD2. CDR3 length equals 14 residues. CDR1 SGHAT and CDR2 FQNNGV come from the germline V gene. V shed 11 bases, J shed 4 bases, and the junction held 11 bases outside the gene matches. The CDR3 sequence: CAVPGTNVYNEQFF. The CDR3 DNA follows: TGTGCCGTCCCCGGGACTAACGTATACAATGAGCAGTTCTTC. Full variable domain (rest looked up from reference TRBV11-2 and TRBJ2-1): EAGVAQSPRYKIIEKRQSVAFWCNPISGHATLYWYQQILGQGPKLLIQFQNNGVVDDSQLPKDRFSAERLKGVDSTLKIQPAKLEDSAVYLCAVPGTNVYNEQFFGPGTRLTVL.

The rearrangement joins TRBV7-3 to TRBJ1-5; D ambiguous. This CDR3 has 15 residues. The germline V gene encodes CDR1 SGHTA and CDR2 FQGTGA. Trimming shortened V by 2 bases and J by 3 bases, and 11 bases separated the two germline ends. DNA for the CDR3: TGTGCCAGCAGCTTATGCCTTCAGGTCAATCAGCCCCAGCATTTT. Encoded protein: CASSLCLQVNQPQHF.

The chain has TRBV7-8 and TRBJ2-7; tentatively, D is TRBD2 (5 bases). CDR3 length: 14 amino acids. CDR1 and CDR2 (germline): SGHVS, FQNEAQ. Trimming left V 5 bases short and J 7 bases short, with 18 bases between. In nucleotides, the CDR3 is TGTGCCAGCAGCCCCCACGAGGGCCTGGGGGAGCAGTACTTC. Protein sequence: CASSPHEGLGEQYF.

This clone has just a few counts. The rearrangement uses TRBV28 and TRBJ1-5, with D maybe TRBD1 (6 bases). This CDR3 is built from 14 residues. The ends were cut back, 5 bases at V and 2 bases at J, with 10 bases in the middle. CDR1 and CDR2 (germline): MDHEN, SYDVKM. The CDR3, as DNA: TGTGCCAGCAGTCAGGGGCGAGGCAATCAGCCCCAGCATTTT. This translates into CASSQGRGNQPQHF.

The chain has TRBV6-1 and TRBJ2-3; D is possibly TRBD1 (5 bases). The V end lost 3 bases, the J end lost 5 bases, and 18 bases lay between the germline ends. Germline-derived CDR1 and CDR2 are MNHNS and SASEGT. CDR3 size: 16 residues. The CDR3 loop is CASSEIGRSQGDTQYF. The CDR3 nucleotides read TGTGCCAGCAGTGAGATCGGTCGGAGCCAGGGAGATACGCAGTATTTT.

In the case of this clone: The same CDR3 can be traced to other DNA sequences in this sample. CDR3 nucleotide sequence: TGTGCCAGCAGTTTAGACGGGAACTCCTACAATGAGCAGTTCTTC. Translation: CASSLDGNSYNEQFF. V gene TRBV27 combines with J gene TRBJ2-1; weak D call: TRBD2 (5 bases). CDR1 is MNHEY and CDR2 is SMNVEV in the germline V gene (reference sequence). V was pared by 2 bases and J by 0 bases, with 8 bases between. CDR3 length: 15 residues.

The chain combines TRBV29-1 with TRBJ2-6; 7 positions agree with TRBD1. This CDR3 region has 16 residues. After removal of 4 bases from V and 1 base from J, the junction contained 7 bases not matched to a gene. Germline V CDR1 and CDR2: SQVTM, ANQGSEA. The CDR3 region has the DNA TGCAGCGTTGCTGGGGACAGTGCTTCTGGGGCCAACGTCCTGACTTTC. Amino acids: CSVAGDSASGANVLTF. Full variable domain (remainder filled in from reference TRBV29-1 and TRBJ2-6): SAVISQKPSRDICQRGTSLTIQCQVDSQVTMMFWYRQQPGQSLTLIATANQGSEATYESGFVIDKFPISRPNLTFSTLTVSNMSPEDSSIYLCSVAGDSASGANVLTFGAGSRLTVL.

On this clone itself: Additional DNA sequences in this sample encode the identical CDR3. The rearrangement uses TRBV27 and TRBJ1-5, with 8 bases matching TRBD1. The J segment lost 6 bases and the V segment lost 6 bases, leaving 1 base of the junction unmatched. The germline CDR1 and CDR2 sequences are MNHEY and SMNVEV (reference sequence). The CDR3 totals 12 residues. The CDR3 region has the DNA TGTGCCAGCAGAACAGGGGGTCAGCCCCAGCATTTT. As protein: CASRTGGQPQHF.

The sample holds one count of this clone. The genes are TRBV27 and TRBJ2-1, with 9 nucleotides matching TRBD2. CDR1 is MNHEY, CDR2 SMNVEV, per germline (reference sequence). This CDR3 has 16 residues. Losses at the gene ends were 3 bases for V and 5 bases for J; bases not matched to a gene: 8. The CDR3 DNA follows: TGTGCCAGCAGTTTCCTGGCGGGAGGGCCCCACAATGAGCAGTTCTTC. This gives the protein CASSFLAGGPHNEQFF.

V usage is TRBV5-4 and J usage is TRBJ2-5, with D possibly being TRBD1 or TRBD2 (5 bases each). The last part of the DNA fits TRBJ2-7 better; the J call may be wrong. There are 12 residues in the CDR3. Looked up from germline, CDR1 is SGHNT and CDR2 is YYREEE (reference sequence). CDR3 nucleotides: TGTGCCAGCAGCCGGGACGGGTACGAGCAGTACTTC. It translates to CASSRDGYEQYF.

V usage is TRBV9 and J usage is TRBJ1-3; possibly TRBD1 for D (5 bases). The CDR3 sequence is 15 residues long. V lost 4 bases and J lost 2, with 13 bases in between. Germline CDR1 reads SGDLS; CDR2 reads YYNGEE. CDR3 in DNA: TGTGCCAGCAGCCCAAGCGGGGGGGCTGGAAACACCATATATTTT. Amino acid sequence: CASSPSGGAGNTIYF.

V is TRBV6-5 and J is TRBJ2-3; 9 nucleotides agree with TRBD1. The V gene's germline CDR1 is MNHEY and CDR2 SVGAGI. The CDR3 has 15 amino acids. With V trimmed by 6 bases and J by 4 bases, 8 bases remained unmatched. CDR3 DNA sequence: TGTGCCAGCAGCACCGGGGACAGGGCGGCAGATACGCAGTATTTT. It yields the protein CASSTGDRAADTQYF.

The sample holds one count of this clone. The chain is built from TRBV21-1 and TRBJ1-2; the table's D call of TRBD1 was not tested on the DNA. TRBV21-1 is classified as a pseudogene. CDR3 length: 15 residues. CDR3 nucleotide sequence: TGTGCCAGCAGCTCTCCAAGGGGGCATAGCTATGGCTACACCTTC. It codes for CASSSPRGHSYGYTF.

This clone has a single count. The rearrangement uses TRBV6-5 and TRBJ1-5; possibly TRBD1 for D (5 bases). CDR1 is MNHEY, CDR2 SVGAGI, per germline. CDR3 length: 13 amino acids. Trimming cost V 4 bases and J 5 bases, with 9 bases left between them. The CDR3 protein is CASSLQAHQPQHF. CDR3 nucleotides: TGTGCCAGCAGTTTACAGGCCCATCAGCCCCAGCATTTT.

This chain uses TRBV28 with TRBJ2-7, with TRBD1 matching over 7 bases. The CDR3 length is 14 residues. Germline-derived CDR1 and CDR2 are MDHEN and SYDVKM. Unmatched junction bases numbered 2, after V lost 3 bases and J lost 0 bases. CDR3 coding DNA: TGTGCCAGCAGTTTCTGGGACAGCTCCTACGAGCAGTACTTC. Translation: CASSFWDSSYEQYF.

The chain uses TRBV13 and TRBJ1-2; D not certain. This CDR3 contains 13 residues. The germline V gene has CDR1 PRHDT and CDR2 FYEKMQ (reference sequence). V gave up 3 bases and J gave up 4 bases, with 9 bases separating them. For the CDR3, the DNA is TGTGCCAGCAGCTTTGAGGGTGGCTATGGCTACACCTTC. It encodes CASSFEGGYGYTF.

In DNA form, the CDR3 reads TGTGCCAGCAGCCTGGGACAACACGAGCAGTACTTC. It translates to CASSLGQHEQYF. The chain uses TRBV28 and TRBJ2-7; possible D gene TRBD1, 6 bases. CDR3 length equals 12 residues. Trimming left V 6 bases short and J 5 bases short, with 11 bases between. Per the germline V gene, CDR1 is MDHEN and CDR2 is SYDVKM.

V is TRBV4-1 and J is TRBJ2-7; the match to TRBD2 covers 7 bases. CDR3 length equals 16 residues. With V trimmed by 0 bases and J by 4 bases, 9 bases remained unmatched. Germline V lookup: CDR1 MGHRA, CDR2 YSYEKL. CDR3 sequence: CASSQEGGVLSYEQYF. CDR3 DNA sequence: TGCGCCAGCAGCCAAGAGGGGGGGGTGTTATCTTACGAGCAGTACTTC.

On this clone: The sample carries other DNA sequences with the same CDR3. This chain connects TRBV19 to TRBJ2-7; 11 positions agree with TRBD1. Germline trimming cut 3 bases from V and 4 bases from J; bases unmatched to any gene: 2. This CDR3 spans 14 amino acids. CDR1 is LNHDA and CDR2 is SQIVND in the germline V gene (reference sequence). The CDR3 here is CASSIGQGAYEQYF. The DNA of the CDR3 is TGTGCCAGTAGTATTGGACAGGGGGCTTACGAGCAGTACTTC.